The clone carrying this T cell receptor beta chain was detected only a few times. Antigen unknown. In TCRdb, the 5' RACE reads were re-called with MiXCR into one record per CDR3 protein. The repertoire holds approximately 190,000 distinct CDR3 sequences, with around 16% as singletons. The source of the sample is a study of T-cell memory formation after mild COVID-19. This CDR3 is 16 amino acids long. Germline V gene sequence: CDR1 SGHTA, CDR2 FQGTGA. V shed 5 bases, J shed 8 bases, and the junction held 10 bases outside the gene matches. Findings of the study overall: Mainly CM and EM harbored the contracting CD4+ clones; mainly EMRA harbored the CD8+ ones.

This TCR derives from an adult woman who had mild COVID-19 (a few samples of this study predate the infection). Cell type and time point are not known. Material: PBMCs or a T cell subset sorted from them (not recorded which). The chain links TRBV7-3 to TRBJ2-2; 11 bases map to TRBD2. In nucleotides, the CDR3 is TGTGCCAGCAGCGCCCTAGCGGGAGGTGTCGGGGGGGAGCTGTTTTTT. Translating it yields CASSALAGGVGGELFF. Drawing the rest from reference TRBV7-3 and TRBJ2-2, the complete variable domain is GAGVSQTPSNKVTEKGKYVELRCDPISGHTALYWYRQSLGQGPEFLIYFQGTGAADDSGLPNDRFFAVRPEGSVSTLKIQRTERGDSAVYLCASSALAGGVGGELFFGEGSRLTVL.